This T cell receptor beta chain was found in a study of immune evolution from preneoplasia to lung adenocarcinoma. TCRdb's table, derived via immunoSEQ multiplex PCR, lists solely in-frame clones and lacks some. The sample yields 9,000 to 10,000 clones, 88% seen once. V dropped 1 base and J dropped 5 bases, with 10 bases sitting between them. The CDR3 covers 14 residues. Germline values: CDR1 MNHNS, CDR2 SASEGT. The receptor's source is a person in their 70s with invasive lung adenocarcinoma. Some clones in this sample may be carry-over from other donors' samples. Sequencing used FFPE invasive lung adenocarcinoma tissue. This rearrangement joins TRBV6-1 to TRBJ2-3; a weak D match, TRBD2 (5 bases). As DNA, the CDR3 is TGTGCCAGCAGTGAAGGGCAAGGACTAGATACGCAGTATTTT. It codes for CASSEGQGLDTQYF.